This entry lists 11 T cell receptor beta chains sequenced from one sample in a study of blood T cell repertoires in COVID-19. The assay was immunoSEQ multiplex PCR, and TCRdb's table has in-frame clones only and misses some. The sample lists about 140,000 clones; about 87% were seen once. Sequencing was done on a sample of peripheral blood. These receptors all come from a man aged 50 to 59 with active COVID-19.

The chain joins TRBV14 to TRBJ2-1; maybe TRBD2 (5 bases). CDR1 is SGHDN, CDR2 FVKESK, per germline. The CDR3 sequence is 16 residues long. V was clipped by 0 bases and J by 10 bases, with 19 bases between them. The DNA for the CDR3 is TGTGCCAGCAGCCAAGAAGACTACCCGCCCGCCCACGAGCAGTTCTTC. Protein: CASSQEDYPPAHEQFF.

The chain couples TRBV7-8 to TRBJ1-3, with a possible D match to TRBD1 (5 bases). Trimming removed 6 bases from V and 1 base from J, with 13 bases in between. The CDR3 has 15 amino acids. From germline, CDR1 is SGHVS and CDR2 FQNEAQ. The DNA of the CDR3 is TGTGCCAGCAGTTTGATGGGGCAATCTGGAAACACCATATATTTT. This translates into CASSLMGQSGNTIYF.

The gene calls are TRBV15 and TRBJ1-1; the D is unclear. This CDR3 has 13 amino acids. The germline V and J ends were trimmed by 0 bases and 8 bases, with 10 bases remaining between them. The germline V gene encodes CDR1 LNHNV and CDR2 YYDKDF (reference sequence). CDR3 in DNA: TGTGCCACCAGCAGAGAAGTAGAGGGAGAAGCTTTCTTT. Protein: CATSREVEGEAFF. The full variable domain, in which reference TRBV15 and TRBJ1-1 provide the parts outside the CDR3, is DAMVIQNPRYQVTQFGKPVTLSCSQTLNHNVMYWYQQKSSQAPKLLFHYYDKDFNNEADTPDNFQSRRPNTSFCFLDIRSPGLGDTAMYLCATSREVEGEAFFGQGTRLTVV.

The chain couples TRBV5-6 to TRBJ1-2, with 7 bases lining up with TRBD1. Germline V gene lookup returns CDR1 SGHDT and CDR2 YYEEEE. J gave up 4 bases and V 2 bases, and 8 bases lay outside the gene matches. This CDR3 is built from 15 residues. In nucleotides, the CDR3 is TGTGCCAGCAGCTTTTACGACAGGGAGGCCTATGGCTACACCTTC. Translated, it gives CASSFYDREAYGYTF.

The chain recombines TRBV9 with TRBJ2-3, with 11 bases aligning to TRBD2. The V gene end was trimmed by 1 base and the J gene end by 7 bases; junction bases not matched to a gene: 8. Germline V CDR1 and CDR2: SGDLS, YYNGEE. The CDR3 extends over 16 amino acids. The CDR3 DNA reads TGTGCCAGCAGCGTAACTCTAGCGGGGGGTGGGAATACGCAGTATTTT. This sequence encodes CASSVTLAGGGNTQYF.

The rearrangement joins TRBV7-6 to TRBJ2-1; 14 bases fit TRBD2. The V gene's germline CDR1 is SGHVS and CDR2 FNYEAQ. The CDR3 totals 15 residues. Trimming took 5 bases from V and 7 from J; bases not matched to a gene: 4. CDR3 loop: CASSAGTSGGNEQFF. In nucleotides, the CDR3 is TGTGCCAGCAGCGCGGGGACTAGCGGGGGAAATGAGCAGTTCTTC.

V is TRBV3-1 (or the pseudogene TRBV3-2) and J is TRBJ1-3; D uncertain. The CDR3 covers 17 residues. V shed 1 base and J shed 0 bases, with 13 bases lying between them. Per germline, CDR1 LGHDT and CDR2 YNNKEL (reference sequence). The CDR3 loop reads CASSQGPPTISGNTIYF. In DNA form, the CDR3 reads TGTGCCAGCAGCCAAGGGCCCCCAACGATCTCTGGAAACACCATATATTTT.

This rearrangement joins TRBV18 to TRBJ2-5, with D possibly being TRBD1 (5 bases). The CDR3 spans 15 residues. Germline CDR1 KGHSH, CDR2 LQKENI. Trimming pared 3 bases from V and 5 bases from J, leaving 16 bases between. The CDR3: CASSPPRTAGETQYF. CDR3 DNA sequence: TGTGCCAGCTCACCCCCCAGGACGGCAGGGGAGACCCAGTACTTC.

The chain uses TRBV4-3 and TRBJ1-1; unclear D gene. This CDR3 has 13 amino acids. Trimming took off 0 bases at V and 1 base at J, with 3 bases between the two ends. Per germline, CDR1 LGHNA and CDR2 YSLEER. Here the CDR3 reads CASSQDWNTEAFF. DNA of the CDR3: TGCGCCAGCAGCCAAGACTGGAACACTGAAGCTTTCTTT.

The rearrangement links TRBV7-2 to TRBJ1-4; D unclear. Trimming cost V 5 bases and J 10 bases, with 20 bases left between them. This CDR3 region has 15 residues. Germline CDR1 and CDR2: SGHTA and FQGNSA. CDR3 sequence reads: CASSTTGNQIGKLFF. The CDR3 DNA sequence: TGTGCCAGCAGCACAACGGGAAATCAAATTGGAAAACTGTTTTTT.

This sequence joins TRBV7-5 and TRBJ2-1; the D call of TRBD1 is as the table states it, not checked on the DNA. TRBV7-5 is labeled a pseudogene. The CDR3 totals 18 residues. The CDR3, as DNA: TGTGCCAGAAGCTTAAAGGAATGGGGGCTATTATCGGACAATGAGCAGTTCTTC. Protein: CARSLKEWGLLSDNEQFF.